These T cell receptor beta chains were read from a single sample in a study of cytotoxic CD8 clonotypes in ibrutinib-treated CLL. Sequencing used immunoSEQ multiplex PCR; TCRdb keeps in-frame clones, though not all of them. The profile shows about 200,000 clones, approximately 72% of them singletons. Material: PBMCs, obtained after 24 months of ibrutinib treatment. The source of these receptors is a human donor with chronic lymphocytic leukemia. The CDR3 runs from the conserved cysteine through the conserved F or W. Each record gives: J gene, V gene, clone size, D gene, CDR3 DNA, CDR3 protein. D genes are given only for firm matches. Rows may omit the clone size; those that give it use once, few, many or a size class.

J: TRBJ2-7; V: TRBV6-6; size: .; D: TRBD1; DNA: TGTGCCAGCAGATCGGACAGGGATGCGGGCGAGCAGTACTTC; CDR3: CASRSDRDAGEQYF
J: TRBJ2-7; V: TRBV28; size: few; D: TRBD2; DNA: TGTGCCAGCAGTCCGTTCGCGGGAGCAGTCTACGAGCAGTACTTC; CDR3: CASSPFAGAVYEQYF
J: TRBJ2-3; V: TRBV27; size: .; D: TRBD2; DNA: TGTGCCAGCAGTTTAATAGCGGGCGCAGATACGCAGTATTTT; CDR3: CASSLIAGADTQYF
J: TRBJ1-3; V: TRBV9; size: .; D: .; DNA: TGTGCCAGCAGCCAACTGGGGGAATACTCTGGAAACACCATATATTTT; CDR3: CASSQLGEYSGNTIYF
J: TRBJ2-1; V: TRBV5-6; size: .; D: TRBD1; DNA: TGTGCCAGCAGCTCCCGGGACAGGGCATACAATGAGCAGTTCTTC; CDR3: CASSSRDRAYNEQFF
J: TRBJ1-2; V: TRBV29-1; size: .; D: .; DNA: TGCAGCGCCCTCACGACAGGTTCCTCTAACTATGGCTACACCTTC; CDR3: CSALTTGSSNYGYTF
J: TRBJ2-2; V: TRBV5-6; size: .; D: .; DNA: TGTGCCAGCAGCTTGGGGACCCCTAGGACCGGGGAGCTGTTTTTT; CDR3: CASSLGTPRTGELFF
J: TRBJ2-7; V: TRBV30; size: once; D: TRBD1; DNA: TGTGCCTGGAGTGGGGACAGGGAAAAGGAGCAGTACTTC; CDR3: CAWSGDREKEQYF
J: TRBJ2-1; V: TRBV7-6; size: few; D: TRBD2; DNA: TGTGCCAGCAGCGGACTAGCGGGCATCTTCTACAATGAGCAGTTCTTC; CDR3: CASSGLAGIFYNEQFF
J: TRBJ1-5; V: TRBV5-1; size: .; D: TRBD1; DNA: TGCGCCAGCAGCTTGTTTACAGGGGGGCAGCCCCAGCATTTT; CDR3: CASSLFTGGQPQHF
J: TRBJ1-2; V: TRBV7-9; size: few; D: .; DNA: TGTGCCAGCAGCTTAATCGGAGGAAGCTATGGCTACACCTTC; CDR3: CASSLIGGSYGYTF
J: TRBJ1-2; V: TRBV9; size: .; D: .; DNA: TGTGCCAGCAGCCCTAGGGACGCCACTAACTATGGCTACACCTTC; CDR3: CASSPRDATNYGYTF
J: TRBJ2-7; V: TRBV28; size: few; D: TRBD1; DNA: TGTGCCAGCAGTACCAGGGACAGGGCGTACGAGCAGTACTTC; CDR3: CASSTRDRAYEQYF
J: TRBJ2-2; V: TRBV2; size: .; D: TRBD2; DNA: TGTGCCAGCAGTGCTCCAAGGACTAGCGGGACGAACGGGGAGCTGTTTTTT; CDR3: CASSAPRTSGTNGELFF
J: TRBJ2-1; V: TRBV29-1; size: .; D: TRBD1; DNA: TGCAGCGTTGAACTCTCGGGGCAGGGGGTTTACAATGAGCAGTTCTTC; CDR3: CSVELSGQGVYNEQFF
J: TRBJ2-7; V: TRBV5-1; size: .; D: TRBD2; DNA: TGCGCCAGCAGCGCGGGAGCCGAGGATCAGTACTTC; CDR3: CASSAGAEDQYF
J: TRBJ1-1; V: TRBV4-3; size: .; D: TRBD1; DNA: TGCGCCAGCAGCGTACAGGGGGCTGTTGTCACTGAAGCTTTCTTT; CDR3: CASSVQGAVVTEAFF
J: TRBJ2-7; V: TRBV6-5; size: .; D: TRBD1; DNA: TGTGCCAGCAGGACCGCCGGGACAGGGCTATACGAGCAGTACTTC; CDR3: CASRTAGTGLYEQYF
J: TRBJ2-5; V: TRBV7-7; size: .; D: .; DNA: TGTGCTAGCAGCCCGACGATTAGCGGAGAGACCCAGTACTTC; CDR3: CASSPTISGETQYF
J: TRBJ2-7; V: TRBV27; size: .; D: TRBD2; DNA: TGTGCCAGCAGTTCCTCTAGCGGGAGACAGTACGAGCAGTACTTC; CDR3: CASSSSSGRQYEQYF
J: TRBJ2-7; V: TRBV7-2; size: .; D: .; DNA: TGTGCCAGCAGCTGGTCCGGGAGCTCGTACGAGCAGTACTTC; CDR3: CASSWSGSSYEQYF
J: TRBJ2-2; V: TRBV10-1; size: .; D: TRBD1; DNA: TGCGCCCCCACCACCGGGACAGGGCCGGCCGGGGAGCTGTTTTTT; CDR3: CAPTTGTGPAGELFF
J: TRBJ1-2; V: TRBV6-4; size: .; D: .; DNA: TGTGCCAGCAGTGCCACAGGGATCGGCTATGGCTACACCTTC; CDR3: CASSATGIGYGYTF
J: TRBJ1-1; V: TRBV11-3; size: .; D: .; DNA: TGTGCCAGCAGTTTCGACAGCTACACTGAAGCTTTCTTT; CDR3: CASSFDSYTEAFF
J: TRBJ2-5; V: TRBV30; size: few; D: .; DNA: TGTGCCTGGAGTCCAGGTGGCGGGACCCAGTACTTC; CDR3: CAWSPGGGTQYF
J: TRBJ1-3; V: TRBV11-3; size: .; D: .; DNA: TGTGCCAGCAGCCACAATCGAAACACCATATATTTT; CDR3: CASSHNRNTIYF
J: TRBJ1-4; V: TRBV2; size: once; D: .; DNA: TGTGCCAGCCGCGGGTTAGGTGAAAAACTGTTTTTT; CDR3: CASRGLGEKLFF
J: TRBJ2-5; V: TRBV11-2; size: .; D: .; DNA: TGTGCCAGCAGCCCTCGGACTCGGGAGGAGACCCAGTACTTC; CDR3: CASSPRTREETQYF
J: TRBJ1-2; V: TRBV7-2; size: .; D: .; DNA: TGTGCCAGCAGCTTAGTACCCCTTACAGGGAACCCCTATGGCTACACCTTC; CDR3: CASSLVPLTGNPYGYTF
J: TRBJ2-5; V: TRBV5-4; size: once; D: .; DNA: TGTGCCAGCAGCCAAACTTCGGGGCACCAAGAGACCCAGTACTTC; CDR3: CASSQTSGHQETQYF
J: TRBJ2-7; V: TRBV4-1; size: .; D: .; DNA: TGCGCCAGCAGCCAGCGAGGGACCGGAGGTCTCGAGCAGTACTTC; CDR3: CASSQRGTGGLEQYF
J: TRBJ1-5; V: TRBV11-2; size: .; D: TRBD1; DNA: TGTGCCAGCAGCCCCAGGACAGGTCCGGTGATGAATCAGCCCCAGCATTTT; CDR3: CASSPRTGPVMNQPQHF
J: TRBJ2-2; V: TRBV10-1; size: few; D: .; DNA: TGCGCCAGCGGGCAGGGCGGCGGCGGGGAGCTGTTTTTT; CDR3: CASGQGGGGELFF
J: TRBJ2-3; V: TRBV29-1; size: .; D: .; DNA: TGCAGCGTTGCCCTTTTTGGGAGCACAGATACGCAGTATTTT; CDR3: CSVALFGSTDTQYF
J: TRBJ2-7; V: TRBV30; size: .; D: TRBD2; DNA: TGTGCCTGGAGTGAAGGGACTAGTCTCTACGAGCAGTACTTC; CDR3: CAWSEGTSLYEQYF
J: TRBJ2-1; V: TRBV10-3; size: few; D: TRBD2; DNA: TGTGCCATCAGTGAACTAGCGGGAGAGACCAATGAGCAGTTCTTC; CDR3: CAISELAGETNEQFF
J: TRBJ2-7; V: TRBV19; size: few; D: .; DNA: .; CDR3: CASTSGFSYEQYF
J: TRBJ2-1; V: TRBV5-1; size: .; D: .; DNA: TGCGCCAGCAGCGAAAACACGGGTAATGAGCAGTTCTTC; CDR3: CASSENTGNEQFF
J: TRBJ2-7; V: TRBV7-9; size: .; D: TRBD2; DNA: TGTGCCAGCAGCTTTAGAACTAGCGGGAGTTACGAGCAGTACTTC; CDR3: CASSFRTSGSYEQYF
J: TRBJ2-7; V: TRBV5-6; size: .; D: .; DNA: TGTGCCAGCAGCCCAACCGGGGTCTACGAGCAGTACTTC; CDR3: CASSPTGVYEQYF
J: TRBJ2-7; V: TRBV5-1; size: .; D: .; DNA: TGCGCCAGCAGACCCAGCGCAACCTACGAGCAGTACTTC; CDR3: CASRPSATYEQYF
J: TRBJ2-3; V: TRBV6-1; size: .; D: .; DNA: TGTGCCAGCAGTGAAGTAGGGGGGCTAGCGCTAGATACGCAGTATTTT; CDR3: CASSEVGGLALDTQYF
J: TRBJ1-2; V: TRBV2; size: .; D: .; DNA: TGTGCCAGCAGTGAAGTCAGACTGGGCTACACCTTC; CDR3: CASSEVRLGYTF
J: TRBJ2-1; V: TRBV11-3; size: few; D: TRBD2; DNA: TGTGCCAGCAGCTTGGGCGGGAGAGGCTCCTACAATGAGCAGTTCTTC; CDR3: CASSLGGRGSYNEQFF
J: TRBJ2-1; V: TRBV9; size: once; D: .; DNA: TGTGCCAGCAGCGTAGGAGCGCCCTCCTACAATGAGCAGTTCTTC; CDR3: CASSVGAPSYNEQFF
J: TRBJ1-1; V: TRBV18; size: .; D: .; DNA: TGTGCCAGCTCACCCAGGACAGACATGAACACTGAAGCTTTCTTT; CDR3: CASSPRTDMNTEAFF
J: TRBJ2-1; V: TRBV6-1; size: .; D: .; DNA: TGTGCCACCGAGGGGGTTCTTTTTGACAATGAGCAGTTCTTC; CDR3: CATEGVLFDNEQFF
J: TRBJ2-3; V: TRBV9; size: .; D: TRBD2; DNA: TGTGCCAGCAGCATGGGGACTAGCGGGACAGATACGCAGTATTTT; CDR3: CASSMGTSGTDTQYF
J: TRBJ2-1; V: TRBV11-3; size: .; D: TRBD2; DNA: TGTGCCAGCAGCCCCTGGGTTAGCGGGAGGCTAAATGAGCAGTTCTTC; CDR3: CASSPWVSGRLNEQFF